The entry that follows covers one T cell receptor beta chain sequence. What it binds is unknown. These data come from a study of T cell responses to AZD1222 COVID-19 vaccine. Germline CDR1 KGHSH, CDR2 LQKENI. V gave up 0 bases and J gave up 9 bases, with 17 bases separating them. The CDR3 runs 15 residues. General observations from the study: Close to half of all spike-specific TCRs reportedly target regions of the variants that are unmutated. Repertoire collection took place solely once the T cell response had peaked.

The protocol was immunoSEQ multiplex PCR, while the TCRdb copy is restricted to in-frame clones and leaves out a portion. The sample holds 110,000 to 150,000 clones, about nine tenths seen once. The sequence was collected from an adult who received the AZD1222 COVID-19 vaccine. The V call is TRBV18, the J call TRBJ1-1; a possible D gene is TRBD1 (5 bases). Sequencing used peripheral blood, obtained 28 days after the second AZD1222 dose. For the CDR3, the DNA is TGTGCCAGCTCACCACCGGCTTCGGGAAAGGGGCAAGCTTTCTTT. It specifies CASSPPASGKGQAFF.